The 8 T cell receptor beta chains presented below share a single source sample, sequenced in a study of blood T cell repertoires in COVID-19. Using immunoSEQ multiplex PCR, the repertoire was profiled, and TCRdb retains in-frame clones only, with some absent. The data contain about 98,000 clones, 70% to 90% of them singletons. The sample comprised peripheral blood. The receptors here all came from an older man with acute or convalescent COVID-19.

This chain's CDR3 is CASSGDSVGGTQYF. The CDR3 DNA sequence: TGTGCCAGCAGCGGGGACAGCGTCGGGGGGACCCAGTACTTC. The J gene is TRBJ2-5, the V gene TRBV6-5; the D gene is possibly TRBD1 (7 bases). This CDR3 region has 14 residues. Trimming shortened V by 6 bases and J by 7 bases, and 18 bases separated the two germline ends. CDR1 and CDR2 from the germline V gene are MNHEY and SVGAGI.

Notes on this clone: The junction departs from germline at one end; a sequencing error may be responsible. The V and J genes are TRBV7-9 and TRBJ1-4; D might be TRBD1 (5 bases). This CDR3 is built from 14 residues. Germline V gene lookup returns CDR1 SEHNR and CDR2 FQNEAQ (reference sequence). This CDR3 reads CASSEGRAKEKLFF. CDR3 coding DNA: TGTGCCAGCAGCGAAGGCAGGGCTAAGGAAAAACTGTTTTTT.

About this clone: One end of the junction fails to match germline, which may point to a read error. The CDR3 reads CASSEGSGAVF. The CDR3 nucleotides read TGCGCCAGCAGTGAAGGCAGTGGAGCCGTCTTC. V is TRBV10-2 and J is TRBJ2-1; D uncertain. This CDR3 contains 11 residues. Germline lookup yields CDR1 WSHSY and CDR2 SAAADI.

The chain carries TRBV5-1 and TRBJ2-3, with 8 bases aligning to TRBD2. CDR1 and CDR2 (germline): SGHRS, YFSETQ. The CDR3 has 15 amino acids. V shed 2 bases and J 4 bases; nucleotides not matched to a gene: 6. CDR3 residues: CASSFSTSDADTQYF. In DNA form, the CDR3 reads TGCGCCAGCAGCTTTTCGACTAGCGACGCAGATACGCAGTATTTT.

The gene calls are TRBV20-1 and TRBJ1-5; 8 bases fit TRBD1. This CDR3 contains 16 residues. From germline, CDR1 is DFQATT and CDR2 SNEGSKA (reference sequence). V lost 3 bases and J lost 2; bases outside the gene matches: 9. The CDR3 DNA follows: TGCAGTGCTAGTCGCACAGGGGGGCGGGGCAATCAGCCCCAGCATTTT. Protein: CSASRTGGRGNQPQHF.

Notes on this clone: This sample also contains other DNA sequences that code for the same CDR3. The gene calls are TRBV5-1 and TRBJ2-3, with 8 nucleotides matching TRBD1. Germline V lookup: CDR1 SGHRS, CDR2 YFSETQ. The CDR3 length is 13 residues. V was pared by 4 bases and J by 6 bases, with 4 bases of the junction left unmatched. CDR3 sequence reads: CASSNRGRDTQYF. The CDR3 nucleotides are TGCGCCAGCAGCAACAGGGGGAGGGATACGCAGTATTTT.

This chain uses TRBV7-8 with TRBJ2-2; 13 nucleotides agree with TRBD2. With 8 bases clipped from V and 3 bases from J, the junction kept 15 bases outside the gene matches. There are 19 residues in the CDR3. Germline values: CDR1 SGHVS, CDR2 FQNEAQ. The CDR3 sequence: CASSPGTSGAFRDTGELFF. The CDR3 bases are TGTGCCAGCTCCCCCGGGACTAGCGGGGCCTTTAGGGACACCGGGGAGCTGTTTTTT.

The chain has TRBV25-1 and TRBJ2-3; TRBD2 agrees at 10 bases. The V gene end was trimmed by 1 base and the J gene end by 7 bases; junction bases not matched to a gene: 8. CDR3 length: 16 amino acids. From germline, CDR1 is MGHDK and CDR2 SYGVNS. This chain's CDR3 is CASSEWAAGGLNTQYF. CDR3 DNA sequence: TGTGCCAGCAGTGAATGGGCAGCGGGGGGGCTAAATACGCAGTATTTT.